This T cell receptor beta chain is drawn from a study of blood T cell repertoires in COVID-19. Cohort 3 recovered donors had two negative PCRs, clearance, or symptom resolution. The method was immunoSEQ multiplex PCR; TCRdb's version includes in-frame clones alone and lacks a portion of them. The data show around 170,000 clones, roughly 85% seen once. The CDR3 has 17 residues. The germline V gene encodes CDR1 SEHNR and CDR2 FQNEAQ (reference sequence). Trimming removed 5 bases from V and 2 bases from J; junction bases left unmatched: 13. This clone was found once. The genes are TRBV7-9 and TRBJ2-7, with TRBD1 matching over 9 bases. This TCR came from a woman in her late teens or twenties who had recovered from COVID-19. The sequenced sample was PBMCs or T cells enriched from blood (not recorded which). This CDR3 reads CASSIYVPRDRAYEQYF. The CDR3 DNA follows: TGTGCCAGCAGCATATACGTACCTCGGGACAGGGCCTACGAGCAGTACTTC.